These 26 T cell receptor beta chains originate from one sample sequenced in a study of radiotherapy plus CTLA-4 blockade in lung cancer (dated by TCRdb to 2017 to 2018). The library was made by the immunoSEQ multiplex PCR assay. As stored in TCRdb, this immuneACCESS dataset retains in-frame rearrangements with V and J assigned. A fraction of the clones does not appear; measured against another copy, unresolved V genes explain less than half of the discrepancy, and the remainder lacks a known reason. The sample table contains more than 95,000 clones; only one count was recorded for roughly 79% of them. The ten top clones hold about 3% of the sample. Material: peripheral blood, obtained from a patient treated with radiotherapy plus ipilimumab. These receptors came from a human donor with non-small cell lung cancer who had a partial response to radiotherapy plus ipilimumab. Some clones in this sample may be carry-over from other donors' samples.

The chain couples TRBV29-1 to TRBJ2-1; D gene ambiguous. V dropped 1 base and J dropped 8 bases, with 15 bases sitting between them. The CDR3 contains 14 residues. Germline CDR1 SQVTM, CDR2 ANQGSEA. The CDR3, as DNA: TGCAGCGTTGAAGGGATTACAGTTGCGTATGAGCAGTTCTTC. Residues: CSVEGITVAYEQFF.

The table lists this clone with a few counts. Additional DNA sequences in this sample encode the identical CDR3. This rearrangement joins TRBV28 to TRBJ2-5; D gene uncertain. From germline, CDR1 is MDHEN and CDR2 SYDVKM. The CDR3 runs 12 residues. Trimming shortened V by 6 bases and J by 2 bases, and 7 bases separated the two germline ends. In DNA form, the CDR3 reads TGTGCCAGCAGCTTCAGACAAGAGACCCAGTACTTC. It is translated as CASSFRQETQYF.

The rearrangement uses TRBV6-5 and TRBJ1-5; D remains ambiguous. The CDR3 has 13 amino acids. The ends were cut back, 2 bases at V and 6 bases at J, with 8 bases in the middle. Germline values: CDR1 MNHEY, CDR2 SVGAGI. The CDR3 bases are TGTGCCAGCAGTTACGGTGGCGGTCAGCCCCAGCATTTT. It specifies CASSYGGGQPQHF.

The chain is built from TRBV27 and TRBJ2-7; TRBD1 might be the D (5 bases). There are 13 residues in the CDR3. The germline CDR1 and CDR2 sequences are MNHEY and SMNVEV (reference sequence). Trimming took 7 bases from V and 0 from J, leaving 10 bases between them. Written as DNA, the CDR3 is TGTGCCAGCAAGGGGTTCAACTCCTACGAGCAGTACTTC. It specifies CASKGFNSYEQYF.

The chain joins TRBV10-3 to TRBJ1-2; 7 bases agree with TRBD1. This CDR3 contains 16 residues. The J segment lost 4 bases and the V segment lost 0 bases, leaving 8 bases of the junction unmatched. The V gene's germline CDR1 is ENHRY and CDR2 SYGVKD. The CDR3 is CAISESQAGGFYGYTF. The CDR3 bases are TGTGCCATCAGTGAGTCTCAGGCAGGGGGATTCTATGGCTACACCTTC.

The J gene is TRBJ2-7, the V gene TRBV28, with D possibly TRBD2 on 6 matching bases. Trimming shortened V by 7 bases and J by 6 bases, and 13 bases separated the two germline ends. CDR1 is MDHEN and CDR2 is SYDVKM in the germline V gene. The CDR3 covers 12 residues. The chain's CDR3 is CASTLGGVEQYF. The CDR3 nucleotides read TGTGCCAGCACCCTGGGCGGGGTCGAGCAGTACTTC.

This clone was picked up a small number of times. The CDR3, as DNA: TGTGCCAGCTCACCCGTAGGTAGCCCCGCAGAGACCCAGTACTTC. This gives the protein CASSPVGSPAETQYF. The chain carries TRBV18 and TRBJ2-5; D not certain. CDR3 size: 15 residues. CDR1 KGHSH and CDR2 LQKENI come from the germline V gene. With 3 bases removed from V and 4 bases from J, the gap between germline ends came to 15 bases.

The V gene is TRBV5-1, the J gene TRBJ2-5, with 8 bases lining up with TRBD2. The germline V gene encodes CDR1 SGHRS and CDR2 YFSETQ. This CDR3 is 15 amino acids long. Trimming at V came to 6 bases and at J to 4 bases, leaving 11 bases not matched to a gene. The DNA for the CDR3 is TGCGCCAGCAACCAGGCGAGCGGGAGCGCAGAGACCCAGTACTTC. Translating it yields CASNQASGSAETQYF.

The count of this clone is one. Different DNA sequences within this sample yield the same CDR3. This chain links TRBV6-1 with TRBJ2-7; no clear D. V was shortened by 3 bases and J by 3 bases, with 3 bases between the two germline ends. The CDR3 is 11 amino acids. Germline loops: CDR1 MNHNS, CDR2 SASEGT. The DNA for the CDR3 is TGTGCCAGCAGTGATCTCTACGAGCAGTACTTC. It specifies CASSDLYEQYF.

This clone was counted only a few times. An end of the junction differs from the germline gene, which may be a read error. The V gene is TRBV6-5, the J gene TRBJ1-2; D is unresolved. Per germline, CDR1 MNHEY and CDR2 SVGAGI. The CDR3 is made up of 12 amino acids. CDR3 bases: TGTGCACCGGCACCCCGGGTTCGGATGCCTGGTTTC. It translates to CAPAPRVRMPGF.

V usage is TRBV29-1 and J usage is TRBJ2-7; 9 positions agree with TRBD2. V dropped 4 bases and J dropped 6; count of bases not matched to a gene: 7. The V gene's germline CDR1 is SQVTM and CDR2 ANQGSEA. CDR3 length equals 13 residues. The chain's CDR3 is CSVGGSGSREQYF. CDR3 DNA: TGCAGCGTTGGGGGTAGCGGGAGTCGCGAGCAGTACTTC.

This chain links TRBV6-6 with TRBJ2-5; 8 bases agree with TRBD1. J lost 14 bases, V lost 6 bases, and 14 bases had no gene match. Germline V lookup: CDR1 MNHNY, CDR2 SVGAGI (reference sequence). There are 13 residues in the CDR3. The CDR3, as DNA: TGTGCCAGCAGCCCGGACAGGGCCGTCGGGTGCTACTTC. This gives the protein CASSPDRAVGCYF.

This clone was observed a handful of times. This chain joins TRBV14 and TRBJ2-1, with TRBD1 matching over 9 bases. With 4 bases clipped from V and 7 bases from J, the junction kept 11 bases outside the gene matches. CDR3 length equals 16 residues. Germline assignment: CDR1 SGHDN and CDR2 FVKESK. CDR3 in DNA: TGTGCCAGCAGCCTCTTTGCGACAGGGGGTGGGAATGAGCAGTTCTTC. This codes for CASSLFATGGGNEQFF.

The J gene is TRBJ2-1, the V gene TRBV6-4; a weak D match, TRBD1 (6 bases). The germline V gene has CDR1 MRHNA and CDR2 SNTAGT. The CDR3 loop spans 14 amino acids. Trimming took 9 bases from V and 2 from J, leaving 14 bases between them. The CDR3 DNA follows: TGTGCCAGTAGACAGGACTTAACCTACAATGAGCAGTTCTTC. This encodes CASRQDLTYNEQFF.

The chain has TRBV10-3 and TRBJ2-7; 10 nucleotides agree with TRBD1. CDR1 is ENHRY and CDR2 is SYGVKD in the germline V gene. The J segment lost 0 bases and the V segment lost 11 bases, leaving 7 bases of the junction unmatched. The CDR3 spans 14 residues. CDR3 bases: TGTGCCTCAGCTAGGACAGGGGGCTCCTACGAGCAGTACTTC. This encodes CASARTGGSYEQYF.

In this sample, this clone turned up a few times. This sequence joins TRBV18 and TRBJ1-2; 8 bases fit TRBD1. The CDR3 extends over 15 amino acids. Germline V gene sequence: CDR1 KGHSH, CDR2 LQKENI. Germline trimming cut 1 base from V and 3 bases from J; bases unmatched to any gene: 4. CDR3 in amino acids: CASSPLPGGDYGYTF. The CDR3, as DNA: TGTGCCAGCTCACCACTGCCAGGGGGCGACTATGGCTACACCTTC. Drawing the rest from reference TRBV18 and TRBJ1-2, the complete variable domain is NAGVMQNPRHLVRRRGQEARLRCSPMKGHSHVYWYRQLPEEGLKFMVYLQKENIIDESGMPKERFSAEFPKEGPSILRIQQVVRGDSAAYFCASSPLPGGDYGYTFGSGTRLTVV.

The rearrangement links TRBV9 to TRBJ2-3; 10 nucleotides match TRBD2. This CDR3 is built from 16 residues. Germline lookup yields CDR1 SGDLS and CDR2 YYNGEE. V was clipped by 0 bases and J by 6 bases; unmatched bases: 7. CDR3 DNA sequence: TGTGCCAGCAGCGTAGGAGGAGCGGGGGGGCTGGATACGCAGTATTTT. Residues: CASSVGGAGGLDTQYF.

The chain employs TRBV19 and TRBJ2-6; tentatively, D is TRBD1 (5 bases). Trimming shortened V by 5 bases and J by 0 bases, and 8 bases separated the two germline ends. CDR1 is LNHDA, CDR2 SQIVND, per germline (reference sequence). The CDR3 is 15 amino acids. The CDR3 nucleotides are TGTGCCAGTAGTCTGGACATCTCTGGGGCCAACGTCCTGACTTTC. Its translation: CASSLDISGANVLTF.

The chain recombines TRBV9 with TRBJ1-6; D is perhaps TRBD1 (5 bases). V lost 0 bases and J lost 8, with 9 bases in between. CDR3 length: 14 residues. Germline assignment: CDR1 SGDLS and CDR2 YYNGEE. The CDR3, as DNA: TGTGCCAGCAGCGTAGGGGGGGGACATTCACCCCTCCACTTT. The encoded protein is CASSVGGGHSPLHF.

This clone showed up just a few times. The chain employs TRBV19 and TRBJ2-6; no definite D call. The CDR3 contains 16 residues. Germline CDR1 reads LNHDA; CDR2 reads SQIVND (reference sequence). Trimming took 5 bases from V and 0 from J, leaving 11 bases between them. The CDR3 sequence: CASSGALSSGANVLTF. The CDR3 DNA is TGTGCCAGTAGTGGAGCCCTCAGCTCTGGGGCCAACGTCCTGACTTTC.

Here the CDR3 reads CASSQWDRGSGYTF. The CDR3 DNA reads TGTGCCAGCAGCCAATGGGACAGGGGAAGTGGCTACACCTTC. The genes are TRBV7-9 and TRBJ1-2, with 10 bases lining up with TRBD1. The germline V gene has CDR1 SEHNR and CDR2 FQNEAQ (reference sequence). The CDR3 runs to 14 residues. J was trimmed by 7 bases and V by 5 bases; bases with no gene match: 7.

The genes are TRBV28 and TRBJ2-1; TRBD1 aligns across 9 bases. This CDR3 has 15 amino acids. The trim removed 1 base at V and 8 bases at J, leaving 6 bases unmatched. Germline assignment: CDR1 MDHEN and CDR2 SYDVKM. The CDR3 here is CASSLLRDRADEQFF. Written as DNA, the CDR3 is TGTGCCAGCAGTTTATTGCGGGACAGGGCCGATGAGCAGTTCTTC.

The count of this clone is one. In the same sample, other DNA sequences code for this CDR3. V gene TRBV5-1 combines with J gene TRBJ2-1; TRBD1 might be the D (5 bases). Germline V CDR1 and CDR2: SGHRS, YFSETQ. V lost 2 bases, J lost 3 bases, and 6 bases lay in between. The CDR3 contains 13 residues. CDR3 sequence: CASSLTGYNEQFF. In DNA form, the CDR3 reads TGCGCCAGCAGCTTAACAGGCTACAATGAGCAGTTCTTC.

J is TRBJ2-2 and V is TRBV5-1, with TRBD2 matching 12 bases. The V segment lost 4 bases and the J segment 1 base; nucleotides outside the gene matches: 5. Germline V gene lookup returns CDR1 SGHRS and CDR2 YFSETQ. This CDR3 is built from 17 residues. CDR3 bases: TGCGCCAGCAGCCCTCCGGGACTAGCGGGGAACACCGGGGAGCTGTTTTTT. Its translation is CASSPPGLAGNTGELFF.

V usage is TRBV7-8 and J usage is TRBJ1-1, with TRBD1 matching over 11 bases. The CDR3 runs to 15 residues. Germline V gene sequence: CDR1 SGHVS, CDR2 FQNEAQ. The trim removed 5 bases at V and 4 bases at J, leaving 6 bases unmatched. CDR3 protein: CASSRAGQGGTEAFF. DNA of the CDR3: TGTGCCAGCAGCCGCGCGGGACAGGGGGGCACTGAAGCTTTCTTT.

This chain connects TRBV11-2 to TRBJ2-7; TRBD2 matches 7 bases. Germline-derived CDR1 and CDR2 are SGHAT and FQNNGV. The CDR3 consists of 15 residues. V gave up 5 bases and J gave up 2 bases; unmatched junction bases: 9. The CDR3 sequence is CASSNREAGAYEQYF. DNA for the CDR3: TGTGCCAGCAGCAACCGGGAGGCTGGGGCCTACGAGCAGTACTTC. Supplemented by reference TRBV11-2 and TRBJ2-7, the full variable domain reads EAGVAQSPRYKIIEKRQSVAFWCNPISGHATLYWYQQILGQGPKLLIQFQNNGVVDDSQLPKDRFSAERLKGVDSTLKIQPAKLEDSAVYLCASSNREAGAYEQYFGPGTRLTVT.